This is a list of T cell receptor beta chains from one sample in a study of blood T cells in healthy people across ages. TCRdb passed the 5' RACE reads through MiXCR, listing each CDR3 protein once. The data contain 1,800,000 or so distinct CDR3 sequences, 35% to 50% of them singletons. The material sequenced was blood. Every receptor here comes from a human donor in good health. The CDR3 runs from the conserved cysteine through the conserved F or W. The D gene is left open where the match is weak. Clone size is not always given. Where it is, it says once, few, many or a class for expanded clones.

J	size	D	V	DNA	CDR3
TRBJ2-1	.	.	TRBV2	TGTGCCAGCGGCAGGGGGGCGGGCTACAATGAGCAGTTCTTC	CASGRGAGYNEQFF
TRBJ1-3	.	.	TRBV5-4	TGTGCCAGCAGGGCCGACAACTCACTTACAAACACCATATATTTT	CASRADNSLTNTIYF
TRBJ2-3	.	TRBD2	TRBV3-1	TGTGCCAGCAGCCAACTAGTCGGACTAGGTGTGTTCTCAGATACGCAGTATTTT	CASSQLVGLGVFSDTQYF
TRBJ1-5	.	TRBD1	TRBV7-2	TGTGCCAGCAGCCCACTCGGGCAGGGGGGCAATCAGCCCCAGCATTTT	CASSPLGQGGNQPQHF
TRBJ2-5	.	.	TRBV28	TGTGCCAGTAAGGCGGGCCACCAAGAGACCCAGTACTTC	CASKAGHQETQYF
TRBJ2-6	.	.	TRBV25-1	TGTGCCAGCAGTGTTGCTCTTACCTCTGGGGCCAACGTCCTGACTTTC	CASSVALTSGANVLTF
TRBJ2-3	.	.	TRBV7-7	TGTGCCAGCAGCTCCGGGCCCGTCGCAGATACGCAGTATTTT	CASSSGPVADTQYF
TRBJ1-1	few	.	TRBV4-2	TGTGCCAGCAGCCAAGATTATGGCCCCGAAGCTTTCTTT	CASSQDYGPEAFF
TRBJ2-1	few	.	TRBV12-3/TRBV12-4	TGTGCCAGCACCAGGGGGGCAGCTAACAATGAGCAGTTCTTC	CASTRGAANNEQFF
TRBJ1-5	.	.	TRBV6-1	TGTGCCAGCAGTGAGGACGGATTAAATAGCAATCAGCCCCAGCATTTT	CASSEDGLNSNQPQHF
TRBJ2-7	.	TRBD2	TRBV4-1	TGCGCCAGCAGCGCCCAAAGCGGGGGGGCCTACGAGCAGTACTTC	CASSAQSGGAYEQYF
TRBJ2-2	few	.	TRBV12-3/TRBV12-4	TGTGCCAGCAGTGACAGGTTCACCGGGGAGCTGTTTTTT	CASSDRFTGELFF
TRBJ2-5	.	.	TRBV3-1	TGTGCCAGCAGCCAGGGGGCAGGGAACGATGCCCAGTACTTC	CASSQGAGNDAQYF
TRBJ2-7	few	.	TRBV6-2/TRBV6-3	TGTGCCAGCAGTTTCGCCACGGGACTCTACGAGCAGTACTTC	CASSFATGLYEQYF
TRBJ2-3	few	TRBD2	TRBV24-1	TGTGCCACCAGGGAGACTAGCGGGTTCACAGATACGCAGTATTTT	CATRETSGFTDTQYF
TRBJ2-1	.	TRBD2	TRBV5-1	TGCGCCAGCACCGGGACTAGCGCTAGCTCCTACAATGAGCAGTTCTTC	CASTGTSASSYNEQFF
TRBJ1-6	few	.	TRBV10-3	TGTGCCATCGGAAGGGACTCACCCCTCCACTTT	CAIGRDSPLHF
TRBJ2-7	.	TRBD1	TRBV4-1	TGCGCCAGCAGCCCCGAATCTGACAGGGTCTACGAGCAGTACTTC	CASSPESDRVYEQYF
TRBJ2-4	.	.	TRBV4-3	TGCGCCAGCAGCCACGGACTTGGGGCAAACATTCAGTACTTC	CASSHGLGANIQYF
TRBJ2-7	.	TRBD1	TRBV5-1	TGCGCCAGCAGCCCGGTGACAGGGGGCGTTTACGAGCAGTACTTC	CASSPVTGGVYEQYF
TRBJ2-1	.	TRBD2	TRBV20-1	TGCAGTGCCTCCCAGCGGGACGCAAGCTCCTACAATGAGCAGTTCTTC	CSASQRDASSYNEQFF
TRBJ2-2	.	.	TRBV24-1	TGTGCCACCAGTGATTTGCATTCCAGGGGGGAGAACACCGGGGAGCTGTTTTTT	CATSDLHSRGENTGELFF
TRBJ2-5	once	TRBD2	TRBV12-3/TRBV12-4	TGTGCCAGCAGTCCCCAGGGACTAGACCAAGAGACCCAGTACTTC	CASSPQGLDQETQYF
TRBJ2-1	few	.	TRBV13	TGTGCCAGCACAAGTACGGGCGAGTCCTACAATGAGCAGTTCTTC	CASTSTGESYNEQFF
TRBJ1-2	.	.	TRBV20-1	TGCAGTGCTAATTTGGGATCTTTTGACTATGGCTACACCTTC	CSANLGSFDYGYTF
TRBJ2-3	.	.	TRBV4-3	TGCGCCAGCAGCCACCGTTTAGCGTCGGCAGATACGCAGTATTTT	CASSHRLASADTQYF
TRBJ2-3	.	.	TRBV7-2	TGCGCCAGCAGCTTAATGTATCCGGATACGCAGTATTTT	CASSLMYPDTQYF
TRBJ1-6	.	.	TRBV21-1	TGTGCCAGCAATCAACCGGGACACCGGAGCTCCTATAATTCACCCCTCCACTTT	CASNQPGHRSSYNSPLHF
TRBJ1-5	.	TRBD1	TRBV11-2	TGTGCCAGCAGCTTAGGTCAAGGGGGCTTCAATCAGCCCCAGCATTTT	CASSLGQGGFNQPQHF
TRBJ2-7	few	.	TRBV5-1	TGCGCCAGCAGCTTGGACAGGCAATACGAGCAGTACTTC	CASSLDRQYEQYF
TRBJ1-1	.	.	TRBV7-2	TGTGCCAGCAGCTTCGCAAGGTCAGTCCGTGAAGCTTTCTTT	CASSFARSVREAFF
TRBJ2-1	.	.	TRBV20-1	TGCAGTGCTAGATATCTGGGTGAGCAGTTCTTC	CSARYLGEQFF
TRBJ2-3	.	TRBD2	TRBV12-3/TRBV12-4	TGTGCCAGCAAACTTAGCGGGGCCGATCCCACAGATACGCAGTATTTT	CASKLSGADPTDTQYF
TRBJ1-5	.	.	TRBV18	TGTGCCAGCTCAGGAACTGTGTTGGGCAGACGCTATAGCAATCAGCCCCAGCATTTT	CASSGTVLGRRYSNQPQHF
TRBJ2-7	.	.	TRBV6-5	TGTGCCAGCAGTTACGACCTGGTTAGCTCCTACAATGAGCAGTACTTC	CASSYDLVSSYNEQYF
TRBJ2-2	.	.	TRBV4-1	TGCGCCAGCAGCCCTTCTAGCGCCGCGCTGGAGCTGTTTTTT	CASSPSSAALELFF
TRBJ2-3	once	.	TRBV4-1	TGCGCCAGCAGCCCTGCCATTTCTTTGCGTGGGCCAACAGATACGCAGTATTTT	CASSPAISLRGPTDTQYF
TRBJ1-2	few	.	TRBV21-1	.	CASSNYLCPQPNKTLGISGYTF
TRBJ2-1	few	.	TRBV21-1	TGTGCCAGCAGCAAAAGACGGAGGCCTGGTCTTTGCTGTGGGGACGAATGCAATGAGCAGTTCTTC	CASSKRRRPGLCCGDECNEQFF
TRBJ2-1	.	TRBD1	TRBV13	TGTGCCAGCAGCTACCGGACAGGGGGCCTCTACAATGAGCAGTTCTTC	CASSYRTGGLYNEQFF
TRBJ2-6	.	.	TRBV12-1	TGTGCCAGCACCCTCCCAGCCAGGAGTTTCTCTGGGGCCAACGTCCTGACTTTC	CASTLPARSFSGANVLTF
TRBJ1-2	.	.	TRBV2	TGTGCCAGCATAGAATCTAACTATGGCTACACCTTC	CASIESNYGYTF
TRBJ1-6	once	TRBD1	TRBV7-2	TGTGCCAGCAGCTTACACGGACAGGGGTCTTCACCCCGCCACTTT	CASSLHGQGSSPRHF
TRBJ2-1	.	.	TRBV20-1	TGCAGTGCTAGAGAGCCGGGGCCGGACGATGAGCAGTTCTTC	CSAREPGPDDEQFF
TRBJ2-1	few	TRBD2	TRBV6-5	TGTGCCAGCAGTTACGGGACTAGGGCGTACAATGAGCAGTTCTTC	CASSYGTRAYNEQFF
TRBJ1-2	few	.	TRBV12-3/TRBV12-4	TGTGCCAGCAGTTTGTCGGGGGCGCGGGGCTACACCTTC	CASSLSGARGYTF
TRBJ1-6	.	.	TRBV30	TGTGCCTGGGCCAGGAGCCGGTATAATTCACCCCTCCACTTT	CAWARSRYNSPLHF
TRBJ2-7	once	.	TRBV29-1	TGCAGCGTTGCGGCAGCAAACTCCTACGAGCAGTACTTC	CSVAAANSYEQYF
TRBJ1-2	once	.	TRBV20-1	TGCGGTGCTAGCCGCTCCAATAACTATGGCTACACCTTC	CGASRSNNYGYTF
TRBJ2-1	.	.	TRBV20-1	TGCAGTGCTAGATCGACTCGGGGGATCCCTTCCTACAATGAGCAGTTCTTC	CSARSTRGIPSYNEQFF
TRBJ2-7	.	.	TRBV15	TGTGCCACCGGCAGAGTTACAGGCGAGCAGTACTTC	CATGRVTGEQYF
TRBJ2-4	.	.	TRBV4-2	TGTGCCAGCAGCTGGAGTCGTGAGCAAGACATTCAGTACTTC	CASSWSREQDIQYF
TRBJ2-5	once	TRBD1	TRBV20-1	TGCAGTGCTTCACGACAGGGCTGGGAGTCGGTAACCCAGTACTTC	CSASRQGWESVTQYF
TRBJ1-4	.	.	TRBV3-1	TGTGCCAGCAGCCACGAGGGTCATAATGAAAAACTGTTTTTT	CASSHEGHNEKLFF